This section outlines one TCR beta chain sequence together with its context. These data come from a study of shared clonotypes between healthy human individuals. Germline values: CDR1 SGHTA, CDR2 FQGNSA. There are 12 residues in the CDR3. V was pared by 8 bases and J by 7 bases, with 5 bases of the junction left unmatched. Libraries were prepared by immunoSEQ multiplex PCR; TCRdb keeps only in-frame clonotypes and omits some of them. Of some 2.1 million clones listed, around 95% are singletons. The sequence was obtained from a man aged 18 to 29 in good health. The sample was naive CD4+ T cells sorted from blood. Specified subset: CD45RA+ positively selected. The chain recombines TRBV7-2 with TRBJ1-5; TRBD1 aligns across 7 bases. The CDR3 is CASARGRQPQHF. Here the CDR3 DNA reads TGTGCCAGCGCAAGGGGGCGACAGCCCCAGCATTTT.